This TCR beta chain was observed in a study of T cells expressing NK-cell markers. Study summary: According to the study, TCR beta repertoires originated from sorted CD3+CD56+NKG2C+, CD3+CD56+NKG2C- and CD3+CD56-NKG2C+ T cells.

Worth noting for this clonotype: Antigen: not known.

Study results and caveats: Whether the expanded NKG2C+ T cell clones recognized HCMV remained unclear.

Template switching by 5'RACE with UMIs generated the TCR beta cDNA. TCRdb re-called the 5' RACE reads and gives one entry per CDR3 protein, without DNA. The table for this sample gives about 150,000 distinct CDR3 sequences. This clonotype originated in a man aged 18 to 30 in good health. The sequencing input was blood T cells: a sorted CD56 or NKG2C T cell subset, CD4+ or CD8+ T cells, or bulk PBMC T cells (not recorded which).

Here the CDR3 reads CSAQQGLSTDTQYF. The chain is built from TRBV20-1 and TRBJ2-3; TCRdb returns TRBD1, unconfirmable since there is no DNA. In germline, CDR1 is DFQATT, CDR2 SNEGSKA (reference sequence). The CDR3 is 14 residues long.